The 13 T cell receptor beta chains below were found in one sample sequenced in a study of blood T cell repertoires in COVID-19. TCRdb keeps only in-frame clones here, not all; method: immunoSEQ multiplex PCR. The sample holds some 330,000 clones, over 80% seen once. Material: PBMCs or T cells enriched from blood (not recorded which). All receptors derive from a woman in her forties or fifties who had recovered from COVID-19.

Concerning this clone itself: The junction differs from germline at one of its ends, possibly a read error. V and J are TRBV6-5 and TRBJ2-1; 8 bases map to TRBD1. Germline CDR1 reads MNHEY; CDR2 reads SVGAGI. The length of the CDR3 is 11 residues. The CDR3 DNA follows: TGTGCCAGCAGTCAGGGACAGGATGTAATCTTC. It codes for CASSQGQDVIF.

The chain couples TRBV9 to TRBJ2-5; TRBD1 aligns across 11 bases. The CDR3 contains 14 residues. Germline lookup yields CDR1 SGDLS and CDR2 YYNGEE. V lost 3 bases to trimming and J lost 8 bases; unmatched junction nucleotides: 6. The CDR3 protein is CASSDGQGAATQYF. CDR3 bases: TGTGCCAGCAGCGATGGACAGGGGGCCGCTACCCAGTACTTC.

The chain links TRBV6-2 or TRBV6-3 to TRBJ1-2; D is possibly TRBD1 (6 bases). The CDR3 loop spans 14 amino acids. V shed 2 bases and J shed 2 bases, with 9 bases lying between them. In germline, CDR1 is MNHEY, CDR2 SVGEGT. CDR3 nucleotides: TGTGCCAGCAGTTACGGGGGGGCAAACTATGGCTACACCTTC. This codes for CASSYGGANYGYTF.

The rearrangement links TRBV2 to TRBJ2-5; 8 nucleotides align to TRBD2. Trimming removed 6 bases from V and 2 bases from J; junction bases left unmatched: 5. The CDR3 loop spans 14 amino acids. Germline V gene sequence: CDR1 SNHLY, CDR2 FYNNEI. The CDR3 is CASRREGFQETQYF. CDR3 in DNA: TGTGCCAGCAGACGGGAGGGATTTCAAGAGACCCAGTACTTC.

The rearrangement links TRBV5-6 to TRBJ2-7; TRBD1 might be the D (6 bases). Trimming removed 0 bases at V and 4 bases at J, with 8 bases between. Germline values: CDR1 SGHDT, CDR2 YYEEEE. CDR3 length: 13 amino acids. The CDR3 sequence: CASSLAGVYEQYF. CDR3 DNA sequence: TGTGCCAGCAGCTTGGCAGGGGTGTACGAGCAGTACTTC. The whole variable domain, filled in from reference TRBV5-6 and TRBJ2-7, reads DAGVTQSPTHLIKTRGQQVTLRCSPKSGHDTVSWYQQALGQGPQFIFQYYEEEERQRGNFPDRFSGHQFPNYSSELNVNALLLGDSALYLCASSLAGVYEQYFGPGTRLTVT.

V and J are TRBV19 and TRBJ2-2; 11 nucleotides align to TRBD2. Germline V gene data show CDR1 as LNHDA and CDR2 as SQIVND (reference sequence). The J segment lost 7 bases and the V segment lost 3 bases, leaving 7 bases of the junction unmatched. The CDR3 is 16 residues long. The CDR3 reads CASSIIAGGLGGELFF. The CDR3 DNA sequence: TGTGCCAGTAGTATCATAGCGGGGGGGCTTGGCGGGGAGCTGTTTTTT.

This clone was detected once. The CDR3 sequence is CAWSRQISNQPQHF. The CDR3 region has the DNA TGTGCCTGGAGTAGACAGATCAGCAATCAGCCCCAGCATTTT. The rearrangement links TRBV30 to TRBJ1-5; D might be TRBD1 (5 bases). The CDR3 contains 14 residues. V dropped 2 bases and J dropped 1 base, with 9 bases sitting between them. Per the germline V gene, CDR1 is GTSNPN and CDR2 is SVGIG (reference sequence).

This clone was counted a few times. V and J are TRBV4-2 and TRBJ2-3; 9 bases are a match to TRBD1. The CDR3 extends over 17 amino acids. Germline V gene lookup returns CDR1 LGHNA and CDR2 YNFKEQ. V lost 2 bases to trimming and J lost 3 bases; unmatched junction nucleotides: 9. The CDR3: CASSQHQQGARTDTQYF. Here the CDR3 DNA reads TGTGCCAGCAGCCAACACCAACAGGGGGCGCGTACAGATACGCAGTATTTT.

The chain joins TRBV19 to TRBJ2-1; 9 bases fit TRBD1. The ends lost 6 bases at V and 0 bases at J; junction bases unmatched: 6. The CDR3 covers 16 residues. CDR1 is LNHDA and CDR2 is SQIVND in the germline V gene (reference sequence). The CDR3 sequence is CASRNRGPHSYNEQFF. The CDR3 bases are TGTGCCAGTAGGAACAGGGGGCCGCACTCCTACAATGAGCAGTTCTTC.

The chain recombines TRBV5-4 with TRBJ1-2; the D gene is possibly TRBD1 (5 bases). V lost 0 bases to trimming and J lost 1 base, with 7 bases between them. Germline values: CDR1 SGHNT, CDR2 YYREEE (reference sequence). The CDR3 runs to 14 residues. CDR3 in DNA: TGTGCCAGCAGCTTGGTCGGGGGTAACTATGGCTACACCTTC. As protein: CASSLVGGNYGYTF.

The chain links TRBV6-5 to TRBJ1-2; 7 bases line up with TRBD1. V lost 6 bases and J lost 8; bases outside the gene matches: 9. Per germline, CDR1 MNHEY and CDR2 SVGAGI. The CDR3 covers 13 residues. CDR3: CASSAMRGLGYTF. CDR3 coding DNA: TGTGCCAGCAGCGCCATGAGGGGGCTAGGCTACACCTTC.

This chain joins TRBV19 and TRBJ2-2; maybe TRBD2 (6 bases). The CDR3 has 17 residues. V dropped 5 bases and J dropped 2 bases, with 18 bases sitting between them. CDR1 LNHDA and CDR2 SQIVND come from the germline V gene (reference sequence). CDR3 in amino acids: CASSPEDYPPNTGELFF. The CDR3 DNA follows: TGTGCCAGTAGTCCAGAGGACTATCCTCCCAACACCGGGGAGCTGTTTTTT.

The V and J genes are TRBV10-3 and TRBJ2-5, with D maybe TRBD2 (6 bases). This CDR3 contains 15 residues. CDR1 and CDR2 (germline): ENHRY, SYGVKD. Deletions cut 10 bases from V and 2 bases from J, with 20 bases between. CDR3 bases: TGTGCCACGACACCCACAGGCGGGATACAAGAGACCCAGTACTTC. This encodes CATTPTGGIQETQYF.